The 2 T cell receptor beta chains reported below all come from one sample, sequenced in a study of blood T cell repertoires in COVID-19. Assay used: immunoSEQ multiplex PCR; TCRdb lists only in-frame clones, some missing. Seen here are about 480,000 clones, roughly 88% observed once, and the top ten hold roughly 1.9%. The material sequenced was PBMCs or T cells enriched from blood (not recorded which). These receptors were collected from a middle-aged woman who had recovered from COVID-19.

The rearrangement joins TRBV27 to TRBJ1-2; 7 bases align to TRBD1. From germline, CDR1 is MNHEY and CDR2 SMNVEV (reference sequence). V lost 5 bases to trimming and J lost 4 bases; unmatched junction nucleotides: 7. The CDR3 extends over 14 amino acids. Here the CDR3 DNA reads TGTGCCAGCAGTCACCGGGAGGGGGCCTATGGCTACACCTTC. This encodes CASSHREGAYGYTF.

The J gene is TRBJ1-2, the V gene TRBV7-2, with 10 bases identical to TRBD1. V shed 1 base and J 8 bases; nucleotides not matched to a gene: 4. This CDR3 comprises 14 residues. Germline V lookup: CDR1 SGHTA, CDR2 FQGNSA. In DNA, the CDR3 is TGTGCCAGCAGCTTAGGGACAGGGGGTGGGGGCTACACCTTC. This gives the protein CASSLGTGGGGYTF.